Listed here is a single T cell receptor beta chain. This clone was seen once. Its antigen target is currently unknown. Base qualities are not recorded, but no much larger clone differs from it by a single base. For TCR beta library preparation, about 1.8 micrograms of genomic DNA were isolated from cryopreserved PBMCs. Longitudinal blood samples from CLL patients on ibrutinib monotherapy were analyzed using high-throughput TCR beta sequencing. Patients were enrolled in a phase 2 open-label single-center ibrutinib monotherapy trial. Each clonotype received, on average, 10x coverage in deep resolution sequencing performed on a MiSeq, where the target depth lay between 1 in 1 million and 1 in 200,000 T cells. The immunoSEQ hsTCRB Kit was used to generate the TCR beta libraries. The paper's processing steps were these. ImmunoSEQ Data Assistant and ImmunoSEQ Analyzer were used for data analysis, and V, D and J genes were assigned according to IMGT definitions. Clonality, which ranges from 0 to 1, was calculated as one minus the normalized Shannon entropy of productive rearrangement frequencies. Public clonotype analysis was restricted to overrepresented clonotypes comprising at least 0.05% of each patient's repertoire. About twelve repertoires from age-matched healthy donors, obtained from immuneACCESS, served as clonality controls. The table was pulled from immuneACCESS by TCRdb, which kept in-frame rearrangements only. Such tables lose some clones; where checked, under half of the loss comes from unresolved V genes, and the rest has no known cause. The V and J calls and clone size were taken over from that table, and D and trimming were inferred from the DNA. The sample table records 150,000 or so clones; approximately 80% of these occur just once. Roughly 7.6% of the sample belongs to the ten largest clones.

The data derive from a study of cytotoxic CD8 clonotypes in ibrutinib-treated CLL (dated by TCRdb to the early 2020s). Regarding the research as a whole: The cohort had about a dozen relapsed/refractory and approximately 15 treatment-naive patients; 17 were IGHV unmutated. Response samples were taken after a median of 12 months on treatment, ranging from about 6 to 36 months. An average of roughly 270,000 productive templates and about 100,000 productive rearrangements was obtained per sample. Responses were partial in some 24 patients and complete in 2; after median approximately 69 months follow-up, about 14 stayed in remission and some twelve progressed. Cryopreserved peripheral blood mononuclear cells were collected before treatment, at response, and at either disease progression or sustained remission. Longitudinal samples were available for 26 of the 86 trial participants. Every sample from remission and from progressive disease was obtained while the patients were still on ibrutinib.

The full study reports these points: Public clonotypes were found to be uncommon and were observed to contract or remain stable during treatment; the increase in clonality was shown to reflect expansion of private clonotypes at ibrutinib response. Sampling times were not matched between patients in sustained remission and patients whose disease was progressing, and lymph node repertoires were not examined. At baseline, clonality was higher than in age-matched healthy donors and showed a strong correlation with circulating CD8+ T-cell counts. At ibrutinib response clonality went up, during sustained remission it held steady, and at progression it dropped back toward baseline.

The specimen comprised PBMCs, sampled after 36 months of ibrutinib treatment. The TCR was taken from a human donor with chronic lymphocytic leukemia.

The CDR3 in this case is CASSYYGSGANVLTF. The DNA is as follows: TGTGCCAGCAGTTACTACGGCTCTGGGGCCAACGTCCTGACTTTC. Recombination joined TRBV6-5 with TRBJ2-6; no D gene is confidently identified. CDR1 and CDR2 are read off the germline V gene as MNHEY and SVGAGI. Cut back by 1 base and 0 bases, the V and J ends lie 4 bases apart. From its cysteine to its phenylalanine, the CDR3 spans 15 amino acids. Of the read, only the CDR3 DNA is kept; its 45 bases are in frame from base 1.